These 24 T cell receptor beta chains were sequenced from one sample in a study of resident and recirculating memory T cells in vitiligo. Profiled with immunoSEQ multiplex PCR; TCRdb holds only in-frame clones, not every one. This repertoire shows tens of thousands of clones, about 91% found once; its top ten account for more than 5%. The source material was blood. The receptors originated from a male donor with vitiligo.

The chain carries TRBV6-5 and TRBJ2-7; TRBD1 matches at 7 bases. The V segment lost 8 bases and the J segment 2 bases; nucleotides outside the gene matches: 6. The germline V gene encodes CDR1 MNHEY and CDR2 SVGAGI. CDR3 size: 13 residues. This CDR3 is CASRIGTAYEQYF. CDR3 in DNA: TGTGCCAGCCGGATCGGGACAGCCTACGAGCAGTACTTC.

J is TRBJ2-1 and V is TRBV7-2, with a weak D call TRBD2 (6 bases). Germline-derived CDR1 and CDR2 are SGHTA and FQGNSA. The CDR3 runs to 13 residues. Between the trimmed V and J ends, which lost 6 bases and 8 bases, there was a span of 14 bases. CDR3 amino acids: CASRLWRGDEQFF. The CDR3 region has the DNA TGTGCCAGCAGACTTTGGCGGGGCGATGAGCAGTTCTTC.

The chain has TRBV5-6 and TRBJ2-5; a weak D match, TRBD1 (6 bases). Germline V gene data show CDR1 as SGHDT and CDR2 as YYEEEE. V shed 1 base and J shed 1 base, with 8 bases lying between them. The CDR3 contains 14 residues. The CDR3 sequence: CASSLQGTQETQYF. The CDR3 DNA is TGTGCCAGCAGCTTGCAGGGGACCCAAGAGACCCAGTACTTC.

The V call is TRBV27, the J call TRBJ2-5, with 12 bases aligning to TRBD2. Trimming cost V 6 bases and J 2 bases; bases outside gene matches: 13. The V gene's germline CDR1 is MNHEY and CDR2 SMNVEV (reference sequence). The CDR3 sequence is 18 residues long. This CDR3 is CASSRSTSGRRWQETQYF. In nucleotides, the CDR3 is TGTGCCAGCAGCCGTTCGACTAGCGGGAGAAGATGGCAAGAGACCCAGTACTTC.

The rearrangement joins TRBV28 to TRBJ2-7; D possibly corresponds to TRBD1 (6 bases). The CDR3 totals 13 residues. Trimming stripped 6 bases from V and 3 bases from J, with 12 bases between. The germline V gene has CDR1 MDHEN and CDR2 SYDVKM. The CDR3 DNA follows: TGTGCCAGCAGCCCAGGGGCCCTCTACGAGCAGTACTTC. Protein sequence: CASSPGALYEQYF.

The V and J genes are TRBV5-1 and TRBJ2-1; possible D gene TRBD2, 7 bases. V shed 4 bases and J shed 4 bases, with 18 bases lying between them. Germline CDR1 SGHRS, CDR2 YFSETQ. This CDR3 region has 16 residues. The CDR3, as DNA: TGCGCCAGCAGCCGTTCGGGGGGCTCGCAGTACAATGAGCAGTTCTTC. This encodes CASSRSGGSQYNEQFF.

The gene calls are TRBV5-4 and TRBJ2-1; D not resolved. The length of the CDR3 is 15 residues. Between the trimmed V and J ends, which lost 0 bases and 6 bases, there was a span of 13 bases. Germline lookup yields CDR1 SGHNT and CDR2 YYREEE (reference sequence). In DNA, the CDR3 is TGTGCCAGCAGCTTGGGCCCCCTAGTCGGCAATGAGCAGTTCTTC. It codes for CASSLGPLVGNEQFF.

Only one count was recorded for this clone. The chain is built from TRBV15 and TRBJ2-1; 10 bases map to TRBD1. Trimming removed 3 bases from V and 9 bases from J; junction bases left unmatched: 11. CDR1 LNHNV and CDR2 YYDKDF come from the germline V gene (reference sequence). This CDR3 comprises 16 residues. The CDR3 coding sequence is TGTGCCACCAGCAGGGGACCGGGACAGGGGAATATTGAGCAGTTCTTC. It yields the protein CATSRGPGQGNIEQFF.

This chain connects TRBV27 to TRBJ2-1; TRBD2 matches 8 bases. CDR3 length equals 16 residues. CDR1 and CDR2 (germline): MNHEY, SMNVEV (reference sequence). The V and J ends lost 3 bases and 1 base, in that order; junction bases with no gene match: 5. In nucleotides, the CDR3 is TGTGCCAGCAGTTTTAGGGGACTAGAGTCCTACAATGAGCAGTTCTTC. This gives the protein CASSFRGLESYNEQFF.

V usage is TRBV7-9 and J usage is TRBJ2-2; D remains unclear. Germline V gene data show CDR1 as SEHNR and CDR2 as FQNEAQ (reference sequence). Between the trimmed V and J ends, which lost 4 bases and 8 bases, there was a span of 2 bases. CDR3 length equals 10 residues. The CDR3 spells CASSSGELFF. The CDR3 DNA reads as TGTGCCAGCAGCTCTGGGGAGCTGTTTTTT.

This chain joins TRBV9 and TRBJ1-4, with 7 bases lining up with TRBD1. The CDR3 is made up of 17 amino acids. Unmatched junction bases numbered 5, after V lost 0 bases and J lost 0 bases. From germline, CDR1 is SGDLS and CDR2 YYNGEE. CDR3 sequence: CASSVGAGGPTNEKLFF. The CDR3 bases are TGTGCCAGCAGCGTAGGGGCAGGGGGGCCAACTAATGAAAAACTGTTTTTT.

The chain couples TRBV19 to TRBJ1-1; D remains ambiguous. Germline CDR1 is LNHDA and CDR2 is SQIVND (reference sequence). V was trimmed by 4 bases and J by 1 base, leaving 7 bases between them. The CDR3 loop spans 13 amino acids. CDR3 bases: TGTGCCAGTAGTACAACAGCGAACACTGAAGCTTTCTTT. This gives the protein CASSTTANTEAFF.

The CDR3 spells CASSPGTAQGTQYF. The CDR3 DNA reads as TGTGCCAGCAGCCCTGGGACAGCCCAGGGGACCCAGTACTTC. The chain uses TRBV9 and TRBJ2-5; 7 bases are a match to TRBD1. V was clipped by 4 bases and J by 7 bases; unmatched bases: 10. CDR1 is SGDLS and CDR2 is YYNGEE in the germline V gene. The CDR3 spans 14 residues.

This chain's CDR3 is CATRTLAGTYEQYF. CDR3 sequence (DNA): TGTGCCACACGGACCCTAGCGGGGACCTACGAGCAGTACTTC. The genes are TRBV5-6 and TRBJ2-5; TRBD2 matches at 9 bases. The assigned J gene may be wrong: the sequence end matches TRBJ2-7 better. The length of the CDR3 is 14 residues. CDR1 is SGHDT and CDR2 is YYEEEE in the germline V gene.

The V gene is TRBV28, the J gene TRBJ2-2; 7 nucleotides match TRBD1. J lost 5 bases, V lost 6 bases, and 12 bases had no gene match. This CDR3 region has 16 residues. CDR1 and CDR2 (germline): MDHEN, SYDVKM. The CDR3 region is CASRSVPRGITGELFF. CDR3 nucleotides: TGTGCCAGCAGATCCGTGCCCAGGGGGATTACCGGGGAGCTGTTTTTT.

Only one count was recorded for this clone. The chain recombines TRBV5-1 with TRBJ1-1, with D perhaps matching TRBD1 (5 bases). The CDR3 loop spans 13 amino acids. The germline V and J ends were trimmed by 2 bases and 8 bases, with 13 bases remaining between them. CDR1 and CDR2 from the germline V gene are SGHRS and YFSETQ. The CDR3 bases are TGCGCCAGCAGCTTAACGACAGAGAAGGAAGCTTTCTTT. Its protein product is CASSLTTEKEAFF.

The chain has TRBV19 and TRBJ1-1; TRBD1 matches 7 bases. Trimming at V came to 5 bases and at J to 1 base, leaving 4 bases not matched to a gene. Germline CDR1 reads LNHDA; CDR2 reads SQIVND (reference sequence). The CDR3 extends over 14 amino acids. CDR3 DNA: TGTGCCAGTAGTGTGACAGGGCCGAACACTGAAGCTTTCTTT. Translation: CASSVTGPNTEAFF. Drawing the rest from reference TRBV19 and TRBJ1-1, the complete variable domain is DGGITQSPKYLFRKEGQNVTLSCEQNLNHDAMYWYRQDPGQGLRLIYYSQIVNDFQKGDIAEGYSVSREKKESFPLTVTSAQKNPTAFYLCASSVTGPNTEAFFGQGTRLTVV.

This chain uses TRBV4-3 with TRBJ2-3; D ambiguous. Looked up from germline, CDR1 is LGHNA and CDR2 is YSLEER. The CDR3 extends over 14 amino acids. Deletions cut 0 bases from V and 14 bases from J, with 18 bases between. CDR3 nucleotide sequence: TGCGCCAGCAGCCAAGATACCGGTGTACTCCTACGGTATTTT. Translation: CASSQDTGVLLRYF.

The chain links TRBV5-6 to TRBJ1-3, with no clear D. The germline V gene encodes CDR1 SGHDT and CDR2 YYEEEE. V was clipped by 0 bases and J by 0 bases, with 10 bases between them. CDR3 length: 16 amino acids. The CDR3 sequence is CASSLGPSNSGNTIYF. In nucleotides, the CDR3 is TGTGCCAGCAGCTTGGGCCCCTCTAACTCTGGAAACACCATATATTTT.

This clone appeared once. The gene calls are TRBV2 and TRBJ2-1; TRBD2 might be the D (6 bases). This CDR3 has 14 amino acids. Germline assignment: CDR1 SNHLY and CDR2 FYNNEI. Trimming took 3 bases from V and 7 from J, leaving 13 bases between them. The CDR3 here is CASSEPSSVNEQFF. CDR3 DNA sequence: TGTGCCAGCAGTGAGCCCTCTAGCGTTAATGAGCAGTTCTTC. The complete variable domain, with remaining parts taken from reference TRBV2 and TRBJ2-1, reads EPEVTQTPSHQVTQMGQEVILRCVPISNHLYFYWYRQILGQKVEFLVSFYNNEISEKSEIFDDQFSVERPDGSNFTLKIRSTKLEDSAMYFCASSEPSSVNEQFFGPGTRLTVL.

This chain connects TRBV12-1 to TRBJ2-5; whether TRBD2, the table's D call, matches the DNA was not checked. TRBV12-1 is termed a pseudogene. The CDR3 runs to 16 residues. In DNA, the CDR3 is TGTGCCAGCAGCCCCCGACTGCGCGGGCCTAAAAAGACCCAGTACTTC. Its translation: CASSPRLRGPKKTQYF.

This rearrangement joins TRBV7-9 to TRBJ2-3; 16 bases map to TRBD2. The V and J ends lost 0 bases and 2 bases, in that order; junction bases with no gene match: 5. CDR3 size: 19 residues. CDR1 is SEHNR and CDR2 is FQNEAQ in the germline V gene (reference sequence). CDR3 sequence: CASSLATGTSGRDTDTQYF. CDR3 sequence (DNA): TGTGCCAGCAGCTTAGCCACCGGGACTAGCGGGAGGGACACAGATACGCAGTATTTT.

The J gene is TRBJ2-1, the V gene TRBV4-2; 10 bases fit TRBD2. J gave up 4 bases and V 5 bases, and 11 bases lay outside the gene matches. The CDR3 extends over 17 amino acids. CDR1 is LGHNA, CDR2 YNFKEQ, per germline. The CDR3 DNA reads TGTGCCAGCAGCTATGGACTAGCGGACCGAGGGTACAATGAGCAGTTCTTC. This translates into CASSYGLADRGYNEQFF.

This chain uses TRBV7-2 with TRBJ1-5; tentatively, D is TRBD1 (5 bases). The length of the CDR3 is 15 residues. CDR1 is SGHTA, CDR2 FQGNSA, per germline. Trimming left V 3 bases short and J 5 bases short, with 14 bases between. CDR3 bases: TGTGCCAGCAGCTTTCGCAACTGGGGCGATCAGCCCCAGCATTTT. Its translation: CASSFRNWGDQPQHF.